The sequence of this TCR beta chain was determined in a study of cytomegalovirus exposure and HLA in healthy donors. Use of 60 Vbeta and 13 Jbeta primers characterized the PCR. Method: immunoSEQ multiplex PCR; TCRdb's copy keeps in-frame clones and lacks some. In the table there are 110,000 to 150,000 clones, 70% of which are singletons. Study observations and caveats: In a later analysis, TCR beta V- and J-gene trimming showed a link to a missense DCLRE1C variant. Within an earlier analysis, most TCR beta V segments proved productive either about 90% or about 30% of the time.

With respect to this clone: The antigen is not known.

CDR3 size: 17 residues. After removal of 1 base from V and 5 bases from J, the junction contained 12 bases not matched to a gene. The germline V gene encodes CDR1 SGHRS and CDR2 YFSETQ. Sequencing was done on a sample of PBMCs. The chain couples TRBV5-1 to TRBJ2-3; TRBD1 aligns across 8 bases. This receptor was taken from a woman under 40 in good health and CMV-seronegative. CDR3 residues: CASSLLSGQARVDTQYF. The CDR3 DNA sequence: TGCGCCAGCAGCTTGCTCTCGGGACAGGCTCGAGTAGATACGCAGTATTTT. The full variable domain, its missing parts supplied by reference TRBV5-1 and TRBJ2-3, is KAGVTQTPRYLIKTRGQQVTLSCSPISGHRSVSWYQQTPGQGLQFLFEYFSETQRNKGNFPGRFSGRQFSNSRSEMNVSTLELGDSALYLCASSLLSGQARVDTQYFGPGTRLTVL.